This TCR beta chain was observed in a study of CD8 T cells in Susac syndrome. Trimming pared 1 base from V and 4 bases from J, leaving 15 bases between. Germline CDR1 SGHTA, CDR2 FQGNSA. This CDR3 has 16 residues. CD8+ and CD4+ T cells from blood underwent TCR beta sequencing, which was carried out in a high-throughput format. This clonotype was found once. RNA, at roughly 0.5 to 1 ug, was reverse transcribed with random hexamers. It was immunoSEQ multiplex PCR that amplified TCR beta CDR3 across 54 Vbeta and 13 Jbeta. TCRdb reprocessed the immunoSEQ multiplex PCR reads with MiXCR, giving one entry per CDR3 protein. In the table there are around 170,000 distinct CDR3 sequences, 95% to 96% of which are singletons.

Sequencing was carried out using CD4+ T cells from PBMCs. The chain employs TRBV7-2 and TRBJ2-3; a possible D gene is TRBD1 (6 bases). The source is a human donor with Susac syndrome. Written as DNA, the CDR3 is TGTGCCAGCAGCTTAGAGGGGGTCCACACTTCAGATACGCAGTATTTT. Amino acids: CASSLEGVHTSDTQYF.